This note documents a single TCR beta chain sequence. Sequencing of TCR beta was performed on blood CD8+ T cells and on blood CD4+ T cells. The patients who served as multiple sclerosis controls were treatment-naive and had stable or active relapsing-remitting disease that fulfilled the revised McDonald criteria. Per germline, CDR1 SGHVS and CDR2 FNYEAQ. V was clipped by 5 bases and J by 2 bases, with 1 base between them. This CDR3 has 10 residues. RNA in amounts of about 0.5 to 1 ug was reverse transcribed with random hexamers. The method of amplification for TCR beta CDR3 was immunoSEQ multiplex PCR, covering 54 Vbeta and 13 Jbeta. Each CDR3 protein gets one entry after TCRdb re-called the immunoSEQ multiplex PCR reads with MiXCR. The sample has under 250,000 distinct CDR3 sequences; about 93% are singletons. The sample is drawn from a study of CD8 T cells in Susac syndrome.

This TCR was sampled from a human donor with multiple sclerosis. The sample was CD4+ T cells from PBMCs. This chain connects TRBV7-6 to TRBJ2-7; D unresolved. CDR3 sequence (DNA): TGTGCCAGCAGCCCCTACGAGCAGTACGTC. This sequence encodes CASSPYEQYV.